These T cell receptor beta chains were read from a single sample in a study of blood T cell repertoires in COVID-19. Some clones are missing from TCRdb's copy, which holds only in-frame ones; the method was immunoSEQ multiplex PCR. The sample lists approximately 250,000 clones, less than 90% seen once, with about 4.6% in the top ten. Sequencing used peripheral blood. The receptors originated from a man aged 55 to 70 who had recovered from COVID-19. Each CDR3 is given with its conserved first and last residue. D genes are given only for firm matches. Rows give clone size only sometimes, using once, few, many, or a class for an expanded clone.

j_call | d_call | clone_size | v_call | cdr3_aa | cdr3_nt
TRBJ2-3 | . | . | TRBV28 | CASSLLATLTDTQYF | TGTGCCAGCAGTTTACTAGCAACCCTCACAGATACGCAGTATTTT
TRBJ1-4 | TRBD1 | once | TRBV7-8 | CASSQNRGQVEKLFF | TGTGCCAGCAGCCAGAACAGGGGGCAGGTTGAAAAACTGTTTTTT
TRBJ2-6 | . | . | TRBV27 | CASSFSAGANVLTF | TGTGCCAGCAGTTTTAGCGCTGGGGCCAACGTCCTGACTTTC
TRBJ1-1 | TRBD1 | . | TRBV3-1/TRBV3-2 | CASSQDRVRGAAFF | TGTGCCAGCAGCCAAGATAGGGTCAGGGGGGCAGCTTTCTTT
TRBJ1-3 | TRBD1 | . | TRBV19 | CASRTGTGTFGNTIYF | TGTGCCAGTAGAACGGGGACAGGAACGTTTGGAAACACCATATATTTT
TRBJ2-2 | TRBD2 | . | TRBV18 | CASSARAGRVTGELFF | TGTGCCAGCTCCGCCCGAGCGGGAAGGGTCACCGGGGAGCTGTTTTTT
TRBJ2-5 | . | . | TRBV7-7 | CASSLRSAPRGDETQYF | TGTGCCAGCAGCTTAAGGAGCGCTCCCAGGGGAGATGAGACCCAGTACTTC
TRBJ1-3 | TRBD1 | . | TRBV5-1 | CASRGQGVSGNTIYF | TGCGCCAGCAGAGGACAGGGAGTCTCTGGAAACACCATATATTTT
TRBJ1-1 | . | . | TRBV18 | CASSPHRENTEAFF | TGTGCCAGCTCACCGCACAGGGAGAACACTGAAGCTTTCTTT
TRBJ2-5 | TRBD2 | once | TRBV29-1 | CSVDPSGGETQYF | TGCAGCGTTGATCCTAGCGGGGGGGAGACCCAGTACTTC
TRBJ1-4 | . | . | TRBV25-1 | CASSEVGGIEKLFF | TGTGCCAGCAGTGAAGTAGGGGGTATTGAAAAACTGTTTTTT